The clone carrying this T cell receptor (beta chain) has a count of ten or more. MiXCR, applied by TCRdb to the 5' RACE reads, yields one record per CDR3 protein. The sample has about 68,000 distinct CDR3 sequences, more than 6.5% seen once. The data were taken from a study of T cells after yellow fever vaccination. This material consisted of CD8+ T cells sorted from PBMCs, taken around 45 days after the first yellow fever vaccination. This TCR came from a man in his late teens or twenties who received the YFV17D yellow fever vaccine.

For the CDR3, the DNA is TGTGCCAGCAGCCCACTAGCTACTAATTCCTACAATGAGCAGTTCTTC. Translating gives CASSPLATNSYNEQFF. The chain carries TRBV14 and TRBJ2-1, with D perhaps matching TRBD2 (6 bases). The V end was cut by 4 bases, the J end by 1 base, with 14 bases between. The CDR3 consists of 16 residues. Germline values: CDR1 SGHDN, CDR2 FVKESK.